This T cell receptor (beta chain) derives from a study of radiotherapy plus CTLA-4 blockade in lung cancer. This clone turned up a few times. Clones were sequenced by immunoSEQ multiplex PCR, and TCRdb holds only the in-frame ones, with some missing. The top ten clones hold approximately 4.5% of a sample with some 62,000 clones, approximately 80% of them seen once. Those with chemo-refractory metastatic non-small-cell lung cancer were treated with focal radiation combined with CTLA-4 blockade using ipilimumab. V was shortened by 0 bases and J by 5 bases, with 12 bases between the two germline ends. Germline V gene data show CDR1 as SGHDT and CDR2 as YYEEEE. CDR3 length: 15 amino acids.

The chain links TRBV5-6 to TRBJ1-3, with D possibly TRBD1 on 6 matching bases. The sequencing here drew on peripheral blood, taken from a patient treated with radiotherapy plus ipilimumab. This TCR came from a human donor with non-small cell lung cancer who had a complete response to radiotherapy plus ipilimumab. CDR3 sequence (DNA): TGTGCCAGCAGCTTGGCCCCAGGGGCTCGAAACACCATATATTTT. This sequence encodes CASSLAPGARNTIYF. The variable domain in full, completed from reference TRBV5-6 and TRBJ1-3, reads DAGVTQSPTHLIKTRGQQVTLRCSPKSGHDTVSWYQQALGQGPQFIFQYYEEEERQRGNFPDRFSGHQFPNYSSELNVNALLLGDSALYLCASSLAPGARNTIYFGEGSWLTVV.